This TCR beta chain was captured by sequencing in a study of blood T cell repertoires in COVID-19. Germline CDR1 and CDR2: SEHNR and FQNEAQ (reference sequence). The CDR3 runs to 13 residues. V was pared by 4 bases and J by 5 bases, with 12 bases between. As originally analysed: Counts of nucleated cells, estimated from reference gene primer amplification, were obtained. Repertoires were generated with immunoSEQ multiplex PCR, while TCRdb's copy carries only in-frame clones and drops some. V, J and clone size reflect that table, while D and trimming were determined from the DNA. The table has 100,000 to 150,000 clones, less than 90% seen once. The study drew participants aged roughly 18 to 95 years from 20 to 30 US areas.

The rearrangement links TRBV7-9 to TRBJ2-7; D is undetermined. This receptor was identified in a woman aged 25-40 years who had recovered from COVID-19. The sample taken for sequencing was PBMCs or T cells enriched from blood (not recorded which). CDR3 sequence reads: CASSSQDLDEQYF. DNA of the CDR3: TGTGCCAGCAGCTCCCAGGATCTGGACGAGCAGTACTTC.